One sample yielded the 25 T cell receptor beta chains listed below, sequenced in a study of molecular identifiers for immune sequencing clone quantification. TCRdb independently ran MiXCR on the PCR reads; one entry per CDR3 protein. This table holds some 590,000 distinct CDR3 sequences, approximately 24% found once. Sequenced: naive CD8+ T cells from blood, with Jurkat cell RNA spiked in. Subset denoted: FACS-sorted CD8+CD4-CCR7+CD45RA+ naive T cells. All receptors come from a human donor in good health. Some libraries in this study had Jurkat cell RNA spiked in.

This clonotype occurred many times. The chain couples TRBV12-3 or TRBV12-4 to TRBJ1-5; D may be TRBD1 (5 bases). V gave up 3 bases and J gave up 9 bases, with 15 bases separating them. The CDR3 sequence is 14 residues long. CDR3 loop: CASSFGTLGSPQHF. The CDR3, as DNA: TGTGCCAGCAGTTTTGGGACCCTGGGATCGCCCCAGCATTTT.

This clonotype was detected ten times or more. The chain uses TRBV7-9 and TRBJ1-1; D call uncertain. V lost 3 bases to trimming and J lost 1 base, with 9 bases between them. The germline V gene encodes CDR1 SEHNR and CDR2 FQNEAQ (reference sequence). The CDR3 extends over 14 amino acids. CDR3 DNA: TGTGCCAGCAGCTTGGCCAGTAAGAACACTGAAGCTTTCTTT. Translating gives CASSLASKNTEAFF.

This chain uses TRBV27 with TRBJ2-7; TRBD1 matches 10 bases. The CDR3 is 18 residues long. Trimming removed 1 base from V and 5 bases from J; junction bases left unmatched: 14. Looked up from germline, CDR1 is MNHEY and CDR2 is SMNVEV (reference sequence). CDR3 amino acids: CASSLYGTGDPNNHEQYF. The DNA for the CDR3 is TGTGCCAGCAGTTTATACGGGACAGGGGACCCAAATAACCACGAGCAGTACTTC.

This clonotype was observed at least ten times. The chain joins TRBV28 to TRBJ2-5; D is uncertain. Trimming took off 6 bases at V and 0 bases at J, with 11 bases between the two ends. Germline CDR1 and CDR2: MDHEN and SYDVKM. The CDR3 has 14 residues. The CDR3 nucleotides are TGTGCCAGCAGCCTCACTCGATACCAAGAGACCCAGTACTTC. Its translation: CASSLTRYQETQYF. The full variable domain, in which reference TRBV28 and TRBJ2-5 provide the parts outside the CDR3, is DVKVTQSSRYLVKRTGEKVFLECVQDMDHENMFWYRQDPGLGLRLIYFSYDVKMKEKGDIPEGYSVSREKKERFSLILESASTNQTSMYLCASSLTRYQETQYFGPGTRLLVL.

This clonotype has at least ten counts. The genes are TRBV20-1 and TRBJ2-7, with TRBD2 matching over 10 bases. From germline, CDR1 is DFQATT and CDR2 SNEGSKA (reference sequence). V lost 6 bases to trimming and J lost 2 bases; unmatched junction nucleotides: 13. The CDR3 runs 16 residues. The CDR3 DNA follows: TGCAGTGCACTGGGTGGTAGCGGGAGGCCCGCCTACGAGCAGTACTTC. As protein: CSALGGSGRPAYEQYF.

This clonotype turned up a few times. This chain joins TRBV30 and TRBJ2-1, with 10 nucleotides matching TRBD2. V was pared by 1 base and J by 7 bases, with 4 bases of the junction left unmatched. Germline CDR1 GTSNPN, CDR2 SVGIG (reference sequence). The CDR3 is made up of 14 amino acids. The CDR3 DNA follows: TGTGCCTGGAGTGGTCTAGCGGGGGTTAATGAGCAGTTCTTC. As protein: CAWSGLAGVNEQFF. Variable domain in full (rest from reference TRBV30 and TRBJ2-1): SQTIHQWPATLVQPVGSPLSLECTVEGTSNPNLYWYRQAAGRGLQLLFYSVGIGQISSEVPQNLSASRPQDRQFILSSKKLLLSDSGFYLCAWSGLAGVNEQFFGPGTRLTVL.

This clonotype was observed at least ten times. This sequence joins TRBV15 and TRBJ2-7, with TRBD2 as a possible D gene (5 bases). The CDR3 has 13 residues. V was trimmed by 0 bases and J by 6 bases, leaving 9 bases between them. Germline CDR1 reads LNHNV; CDR2 reads YYDKDF (reference sequence). The CDR3 sequence is CATSRDSGIEQYF. The DNA of the CDR3 is TGTGCCACCAGCAGAGATTCGGGGATCGAGCAGTACTTC.

This clonotype showed up just a few times. V usage is TRBV27 and J usage is TRBJ2-1, with 9 bases fitting TRBD1. From germline, CDR1 is MNHEY and CDR2 SMNVEV (reference sequence). The CDR3 has 14 residues. The V and J ends lost 3 bases and 10 bases, in that order; junction bases with no gene match: 7. CDR3 loop: CASSFEQGADEQFF. For the CDR3, the DNA is TGTGCCAGCAGTTTCGAACAGGGGGCCGACGAGCAGTTCTTC.

This clonotype occurred many times. The genes are TRBV19 and TRBJ2-1; 9 bases are a match to TRBD2. From germline, CDR1 is LNHDA and CDR2 SQIVND (reference sequence). Trimming at V came to 6 bases and at J to 5 bases, leaving 5 bases not matched to a gene. CDR3 length: 14 amino acids. The CDR3 spells CASRAGGLHNEQFF. The CDR3 DNA is TGTGCCAGTAGGGCGGGAGGGCTTCACAATGAGCAGTTCTTC.

This clonotype was counted only a few times. The gene calls are TRBV12-3 or TRBV12-4 and TRBJ1-6; 10 bases are a match to TRBD1. V lost 8 bases, J lost 5 bases, and 18 bases stayed unmatched. The CDR3 loop spans 19 amino acids. The CDR3, as DNA: TGTGCCAGCGGATTTTCCCATAATATTGGGACAGGGGATAATTCACCCCTCCACTTT. This codes for CASGFSHNIGTGDNSPLHF.

This clonotype was observed at least ten times. V is TRBV7-9 and J is TRBJ2-1; D is unclear. The CDR3 is made up of 14 amino acids. Trimming took off 5 bases at V and 5 bases at J, with 13 bases between the two ends. In germline, CDR1 is SEHNR, CDR2 FQNEAQ (reference sequence). In nucleotides, the CDR3 is TGTGCCAGCAGCCGAGGCGGTTGGGACAATGAGCAGTTCTTC. It encodes CASSRGGWDNEQFF.

This clonotype was found many times. This CDR3 is CSVEGTPNSGANVLTF. CDR3 coding DNA: TGCAGCGTTGAAGGGACACCTAACTCTGGGGCCAACGTCCTGACTTTC. J is TRBJ2-6 and V is TRBV29-1; possibly TRBD1 for D (5 bases). The length of the CDR3 is 16 residues. The V and J ends lost 1 base and 0 bases respectively, with 10 bases between them. Germline CDR1 and CDR2: SQVTM and ANQGSEA.

On this clonotype itself: This sequence may be a read error, since a much larger clone differs from it by one base. This chain uses TRBV16 with TRBJ1-4; D perhaps matches TRBD1 (6 bases). Looked up from germline, CDR1 is KGHSY and CDR2 is FQNENV. This CDR3 spans 14 amino acids. Trimming removed 8 bases from V and 7 bases from J, with 17 bases in between. The CDR3 DNA sequence: TGTGCCAGCGGCCCTCACCAGGGGACTGAAAAACTGTTTTTT. Translation gives CASGPHQGTEKLFF.

This clonotype came up many times. V usage is TRBV2 and J usage is TRBJ1-3; the match to TRBD1 covers 10 bases. CDR1 is SNHLY and CDR2 is FYNNEI in the germline V gene. The CDR3 has 17 amino acids. Trimming at V came to 2 bases and at J to 0 bases, leaving 4 bases not matched to a gene. The CDR3 DNA sequence: TGTGCCAGCAGTGAAAACTGGACAGGGGGCTCTGGAAACACCATATATTTT. Its protein product is CASSENWTGGSGNTIYF.

The rearrangement joins TRBV7-6 to TRBJ2-1, with 8 bases identical to TRBD1. Trimming at V came to 1 base and at J to 12 bases, leaving 5 bases not matched to a gene. Germline loops: CDR1 SGHVS, CDR2 FNYEAQ. The CDR3 is 13 amino acids. The CDR3 reads CASSLGGDRGQFF. The CDR3 nucleotides read TGTGCCAGCAGCTTAGGGGGTGACAGGGGGCAGTTCTTC.

This clonotype was seen a few times. This chain links TRBV30 with TRBJ2-7; 11 bases align to TRBD2. The germline CDR1 and CDR2 sequences are GTSNPN and SVGIG (reference sequence). This CDR3 comprises 14 residues. V was pared by 0 bases and J by 7 bases, with 5 bases of the junction left unmatched. The CDR3 loop reads CAWSVRIAGGEQYF. CDR3 bases: TGTGCCTGGAGTGTCCGGATAGCGGGAGGGGAGCAGTACTTC.

The chain couples TRBV4-1 to TRBJ1-1, with D unresolved. Trimming stripped 0 bases from V and 1 base from J, with 6 bases between. From germline, CDR1 is MGHRA and CDR2 YSYEKL. The CDR3 is 14 residues long. The CDR3 sequence is CASSQERWNTEAFF. CDR3 sequence (DNA): TGCGCCAGCAGCCAAGAAAGATGGAACACTGAAGCTTTCTTT.

This clonotype was seen many times. The J gene is TRBJ2-7, the V gene TRBV29-1; 12 bases are shared with TRBD2. Trimming at V came to 7 bases and at J to 5 bases, leaving 9 bases not matched to a gene. The CDR3 is 14 amino acids. Germline-derived CDR1 and CDR2 are SQVTM and ANQGSEA. Here the CDR3 reads CSARLAGAAHEQYF. The DNA of the CDR3 is TGCAGCGCTAGACTAGCGGGGGCCGCCCACGAGCAGTACTTC.

The chain links TRBV10-1 to TRBJ2-4; D is ambiguous. This CDR3 comprises 15 residues. CDR1 and CDR2 (germline): WNHNN, SYGVQD (reference sequence). V was clipped by 6 bases and J by 0 bases, with 12 bases between them. This chain's CDR3 is CASRDDPVAKNIQYF. The CDR3 bases are TGCGCCAGCAGGGATGACCCCGTAGCCAAAAACATTCAGTACTTC.

The chain has TRBV6-5 and TRBJ1-5; D ambiguous. V gave up 8 bases and J gave up 5 bases, with 25 bases separating them. Germline-derived CDR1 and CDR2 are MNHEY and SVGAGI. The CDR3 extends over 17 amino acids. The CDR3: CASQPSRSREYYQPQHF. CDR3 DNA: TGTGCCAGCCAACCTTCGAGGTCTCGGGAATATTATCAGCCCCAGCATTTT.

This clonotype was seen a handful of times. The chain combines TRBV12-3 or TRBV12-4 with TRBJ1-2; D gene unclear. This CDR3 is built from 11 residues. Trimming removed 3 bases from V and 6 bases from J, with 5 bases in between. The CDR3 nucleotides read TGTGCCAGCAGTTTCAGTGATGGCTACACCTTC. Amino acids: CASSFSDGYTF.

This clonotype was seen repeatedly, ten times or more. This chain connects TRBV4-3 to TRBJ2-7, with D perhaps matching TRBD1 (5 bases). The CDR3 contains 15 residues. CDR1 LGHNA and CDR2 YSLEER come from the germline V gene. Deletions cut 0 bases from V and 0 bases from J, with 9 bases between. This chain's CDR3 is CASSQDQGSSYEQYF. CDR3 nucleotide sequence: TGCGCCAGCAGCCAAGATCAGGGAAGCTCCTACGAGCAGTACTTC.

This clonotype was recorded many times. The chain carries TRBV10-2 and TRBJ2-6; 7 bases are shared with TRBD1. Germline CDR1 is WSHSY and CDR2 is SAAADI. The CDR3 consists of 16 residues. J was trimmed by 0 bases and V by 6 bases; bases with no gene match: 5. This CDR3 is CASRGTASSGANVLTF. The CDR3 coding sequence is TGCGCCAGCAGAGGGACAGCGAGCTCTGGGGCCAACGTCCTGACTTTC.

The V gene is TRBV15, the J gene TRBJ2-2; tentative D call: TRBD1 (6 bases). V lost 2 bases and J 5 bases, leaving 18 bases between the germline ends. CDR3 length: 17 residues. The germline V gene encodes CDR1 LNHNV and CDR2 YYDKDF (reference sequence). DNA for the CDR3: TGTGCCACCAGCAGACCCACCCAATCCCAGGGGACCGGGGAGCTGTTTTTT. Encoded protein: CATSRPTQSQGTGELFF.

This clonotype was picked up many times. The chain uses TRBV7-4 and TRBJ2-7; 8 bases fit TRBD1. Germline CDR1 is SGHVT and CDR2 is SQSDAQ. The CDR3 loop spans 12 amino acids. The V and J ends lost 8 bases and 2 bases, in that order; junction bases with no gene match: 2. CDR3 residues: CASPDRAYEQYF. The CDR3 nucleotides read TGTGCCAGCCCGGACAGGGCCTACGAGCAGTACTTC. The variable domain in full, completed from reference TRBV7-4 and TRBJ2-7, reads GAGVSQSPRYKVAKRGRDVALRCDSISGHVTLYWYRQTLGQGSEVLTYSQSDAQRDKSGRPSGRFSAERPERSVSTLKIQRTEQGDSAVYLCASPDRAYEQYFGPGTRLTVT.